Listed below are T cell receptor beta chains from one sample, sequenced in a study of blood T cell repertoires in COVID-19. Repertoires were generated with immunoSEQ multiplex PCR, while TCRdb's copy carries only in-frame clones and drops some. This sample has about 26,000 clones, with 82% found just once. The specimen was peripheral blood. The receptor set was obtained from a human donor in a cohort sampled during active COVID-19. Both conserved end residues are part of each CDR3. Each record gives: D gene, V gene, J gene, clone size, CDR3 DNA, CDR3 protein. D genes are given only for firm matches. Clone sizes are given selectively: once, few, many, or a class where the clone is expanded.

d_call: NA
v_call: TRBV4-1
j_call: TRBJ2-5
clone_size: NA
cdr3_nt: TGCGCCAGCAGCCAAGATCTAAGCCGAGAGACCCAGTACTTC
cdr3_aa: CASSQDLSRETQYF

d_call: NA
v_call: TRBV12-3/TRBV12-4
j_call: TRBJ2-7
clone_size: once
cdr3_nt: TGTGCCAGCAGTTCCGGGAACGAGCAGTACTTC
cdr3_aa: CASSSGNEQYF

d_call: NA
v_call: TRBV5-6
j_call: TRBJ1-1
clone_size: NA
cdr3_nt: TGTGCCAGCAGCTTGCGCGCAGGGCCCATGAACACTGAAGCTTTCTTT
cdr3_aa: CASSLRAGPMNTEAFF

d_call: NA
v_call: TRBV28
j_call: TRBJ2-7
clone_size: NA
cdr3_nt: TGTGCCACCACCGGCCCGGGTCCCTACGAGCAGTACTTC
cdr3_aa: CATTGPGPYEQYF

d_call: NA
v_call: TRBV19
j_call: TRBJ2-7
clone_size: NA
cdr3_nt: TGTGCCAGTAATGCGGGACCTCTATCCTACGAGCAGTACTTC
cdr3_aa: CASNAGPLSYEQYF

d_call: NA
v_call: TRBV7-2
j_call: TRBJ2-7
clone_size: NA
cdr3_nt: TGTGCCAGCAGCTTAGTTAATAGCGAGCAGTACTTC
cdr3_aa: CASSLVNSEQYF

d_call: TRBD2
v_call: TRBV4-3
j_call: TRBJ2-2
clone_size: NA
cdr3_nt: TGCGCCAGCAGCCAAGCTCGGGGGATAGCGGGAGCAGGGGAGCTGTTTTTT
cdr3_aa: CASSQARGIAGAGELFF

d_call: NA
v_call: TRBV5-6
j_call: TRBJ2-7
clone_size: NA
cdr3_nt: TGTGCCAGCAGTTCCGGGACGGGAGCCTACGAGCAGTACTTC
cdr3_aa: CASSSGTGAYEQYF

d_call: NA
v_call: TRBV29-1
j_call: TRBJ1-2
clone_size: NA
cdr3_nt: TGCAGCGTTGGGGCGGGCCAAGGTCTATACTATGGCTACACCTTC
cdr3_aa: CSVGAGQGLYYGYTF

d_call: NA
v_call: TRBV7-3
j_call: TRBJ1-1
clone_size: NA
cdr3_nt: TGTGCCAGCAGCGAATACATAAACACTGAAGCTTTCTTT
cdr3_aa: CASSEYINTEAFF

d_call: TRBD2
v_call: TRBV27
j_call: TRBJ2-1
clone_size: NA
cdr3_nt: TGTGCCAGCAGTCCAGGACTAGGGCGAAAAAATGAGCAGTTCTTC
cdr3_aa: CASSPGLGRKNEQFF

d_call: NA
v_call: TRBV7-2
j_call: TRBJ2-7
clone_size: NA
cdr3_nt: TGTGCCAGCAGCTTAGCGGTAGGCCGCCAGGGCAGTCTCTACGAGCAGTACTTC
cdr3_aa: CASSLAVGRQGSLYEQYF

d_call: TRBD2
v_call: TRBV2
j_call: TRBJ2-3
clone_size: NA
cdr3_nt: TGTGCCAGCAGTGTTGGTTTAGCGGGAGGGGATACGCAGTATTTT
cdr3_aa: CASSVGLAGGDTQYF

d_call: NA
v_call: TRBV27
j_call: TRBJ2-2
clone_size: NA
cdr3_nt: TGTGCCAGCAGTCCCCTTGTAGAGCGAGCGAACACCGGGGAGCTGTTTTTT
cdr3_aa: CASSPLVERANTGELFF

d_call: NA
v_call: TRBV5-6
j_call: TRBJ2-7
clone_size: NA
cdr3_nt: TGTGCCAGCAGCTTGGCGTCCTACGAGCAGTACTTC
cdr3_aa: CASSLASYEQYF

d_call: TRBD1
v_call: TRBV19
j_call: TRBJ2-1
clone_size: NA
cdr3_nt: TGTGCCAGTAGCGGACAGGGCTCCAATGAGCAGTTCTTC
cdr3_aa: CASSGQGSNEQFF

d_call: TRBD1
v_call: TRBV6-5
j_call: TRBJ2-7
clone_size: few
cdr3_nt: TGTGCCAGCAGTTACACGGGACAGGGGGCCGAGCAGTACTTC
cdr3_aa: CASSYTGQGAEQYF

d_call: NA
v_call: TRBV25-1
j_call: TRBJ1-2
clone_size: NA
cdr3_nt: TGTGCCAGCAGTCCAGGGGCTGGGGGCTACACCTTC
cdr3_aa: CASSPGAGGYTF

d_call: NA
v_call: TRBV19
j_call: TRBJ2-7
clone_size: NA
cdr3_nt: TGTGCCACCACCGTGGGGGGATCCACCTACGAGCAGTACTTC
cdr3_aa: CATTVGGSTYEQYF

d_call: TRBD2
v_call: TRBV3-1/TRBV3-2
j_call: TRBJ2-2
clone_size: NA
cdr3_nt: TGTGCCAGCAGCCGCGTAGCGGGAGGGTCCGGGGAGCTGTTTTTT
cdr3_aa: CASSRVAGGSGELFF

d_call: NA
v_call: TRBV7-2
j_call: TRBJ2-7
clone_size: NA
cdr3_nt: TGTGCCAGCAGCCTAGAATCCAGCGGGCTCCCCTACGAGCAGTACTTC
cdr3_aa: CASSLESSGLPYEQYF

d_call: NA
v_call: TRBV11-2
j_call: TRBJ1-2
clone_size: NA
cdr3_nt: TGTGCCAGCAGCACCGGGCCCCGGGGGTATGGCTACACCTTC
cdr3_aa: CASSTGPRGYGYTF

d_call: TRBD2
v_call: TRBV5-1
j_call: TRBJ2-3
clone_size: once
cdr3_nt: TGCGCCAGCAGCGGCGGGGGTCCTATAGATACGCAGTATTTT
cdr3_aa: CASSGGGPIDTQYF

d_call: TRBD1
v_call: TRBV5-6
j_call: TRBJ1-6
clone_size: NA
cdr3_nt: TGTGCCAGCAGCAGGGACAGATATTCACCCCTCCACTTT
cdr3_aa: CASSRDRYSPLHF

d_call: NA
v_call: TRBV6-5
j_call: TRBJ2-7
clone_size: NA
cdr3_nt: TGTGCCAGCAGTTCTACCTTTAGCGCTCTCGAGCAGTACTTC
cdr3_aa: CASSSTFSALEQYF

d_call: TRBD1
v_call: TRBV7-8
j_call: TRBJ1-4
clone_size: NA
cdr3_nt: TGTGCCAGCAGCTTTGGGACAGGGGCCGGAACGGGTGAAAAACTGTTTTTT
cdr3_aa: CASSFGTGAGTGEKLFF

d_call: NA
v_call: TRBV28
j_call: TRBJ2-2
clone_size: NA
cdr3_nt: TGTGCCAGCAGTTTACGCGCCCTAGCAGGGGTGGCCGGGGAGCTGTTTTTT
cdr3_aa: CASSLRALAGVAGELFF

d_call: NA
v_call: TRBV7-9
j_call: TRBJ1-5
clone_size: NA
cdr3_nt: TGTGCCAGCAGCGAGGGGGTTCAGCCCCAGCATTTT
cdr3_aa: CASSEGVQPQHF

d_call: NA
v_call: TRBV5-6
j_call: TRBJ1-1
clone_size: NA
cdr3_nt: TGTGCCAGCAGCTTGGATGGCCTGGGCCCCATGAACACTGAAGCTTTCTTT
cdr3_aa: CASSLDGLGPMNTEAFF

d_call: TRBD1
v_call: TRBV19
j_call: TRBJ2-7
clone_size: NA
cdr3_nt: TGTGCCAGTAGTAAGGGACAGGTTTTGGTCGGCGAGCAGTACTTC
cdr3_aa: CASSKGQVLVGEQYF

d_call: TRBD2
v_call: TRBV24-1
j_call: TRBJ2-2
clone_size: NA
cdr3_nt: TGTGCCACCACTACTAGCGGGGGTACCGGGGAGCTGTTTTTT
cdr3_aa: CATTTSGGTGELFF

d_call: NA
v_call: TRBV5-4
j_call: TRBJ2-7
clone_size: NA
cdr3_nt: TGTGCCAGCAGCCGCAGGGGTGGGAGGGTCCACGAGCAGTACTTC
cdr3_aa: CASSRRGGRVHEQYF

d_call: TRBD2
v_call: TRBV7-9
j_call: TRBJ2-3
clone_size: NA
cdr3_nt: TGTGCCAGCAGCTTCGGGACTAGCGGAAGTAGCACAGATACGCAGTATTTT
cdr3_aa: CASSFGTSGSSTDTQYF

d_call: TRBD1
v_call: TRBV18
j_call: TRBJ1-2
clone_size: NA
cdr3_nt: TGTGCCAGCTCACTAAGTGGACAGGGGTTTAACTATGGCTACACCTTC
cdr3_aa: CASSLSGQGFNYGYTF

d_call: TRBD2
v_call: TRBV6-5
j_call: TRBJ2-5
clone_size: NA
cdr3_nt: TGTGCCAGCAGTTACTCGACTAGCGGGGGGGAGACCCAGTACTTC
cdr3_aa: CASSYSTSGGETQYF

d_call: TRBD2
v_call: TRBV7-3
j_call: TRBJ2-2
clone_size: NA
cdr3_nt: TGTGCCAGCAGCGCGCTAGCGGGGGGGAACACCGGGGAGCTGTTTTTT
cdr3_aa: CASSALAGGNTGELFF

d_call: TRBD1
v_call: TRBV19
j_call: TRBJ2-7
clone_size: once
cdr3_nt: TGTGCCAGTAGTATCCGACAGGGGGTTCGAGGGCGCGAGCAGTACTTC
cdr3_aa: CASSIRQGVRGREQYF

d_call: NA
v_call: TRBV6-5
j_call: TRBJ1-6
clone_size: NA
cdr3_nt: TGTGCCAGCAGTTCGCTCTACTATAATTCACCCCTCCACTTT
cdr3_aa: CASSSLYYNSPLHF

d_call: NA
v_call: TRBV5-1
j_call: TRBJ1-1
clone_size: NA
cdr3_nt: TGCGCCAGCAGCTTGACCGGAGGGAACACTGAAGCTTTCTTT
cdr3_aa: CASSLTGGNTEAFF

d_call: NA
v_call: TRBV28
j_call: TRBJ2-5
clone_size: NA
cdr3_nt: TGTGCCAGCGCCGTCCCGGAGATAGGTGAGACCCAGTACTTC
cdr3_aa: CASAVPEIGETQYF

d_call: NA
v_call: TRBV7-2
j_call: TRBJ1-2
clone_size: few
cdr3_nt: TGTGCCAGCAGCCTGGGGGGATCGGGGGGTTATGGCTACACCTTC
cdr3_aa: CASSLGGSGGYGYTF

d_call: NA
v_call: TRBV19
j_call: TRBJ1-1
clone_size: NA
cdr3_nt: TGTGCCAGTAGTATGGGGCCCACGAACACTGAAGCTTTCTTT
cdr3_aa: CASSMGPTNTEAFF

d_call: NA
v_call: TRBV14
j_call: TRBJ2-3
clone_size: once
cdr3_nt: TGTGCCAGCAGCCAAGCATTAGGCACAGATACGCAGTATTTT
cdr3_aa: CASSQALGTDTQYF

d_call: TRBD2
v_call: TRBV11-2
j_call: TRBJ2-1
clone_size: NA
cdr3_nt: TGTGCCAGCAGCTTAGAGGCGGGACTAGCGGGAGAATCCTACAATGAGCAGTTCTTC
cdr3_aa: CASSLEAGLAGESYNEQFF

d_call: NA
v_call: TRBV11-2
j_call: TRBJ2-3
clone_size: few
cdr3_nt: TGTGCCAGCAGCTTAGAACAAGATACGCAGTATTTT
cdr3_aa: CASSLEQDTQYF

d_call: TRBD2
v_call: TRBV18
j_call: TRBJ2-7
clone_size: NA
cdr3_nt: TGTGCCAGCTCACCGACCCCGGGGGGGGTACCCTACGAGCAGTACTTC
cdr3_aa: CASSPTPGGVPYEQYF